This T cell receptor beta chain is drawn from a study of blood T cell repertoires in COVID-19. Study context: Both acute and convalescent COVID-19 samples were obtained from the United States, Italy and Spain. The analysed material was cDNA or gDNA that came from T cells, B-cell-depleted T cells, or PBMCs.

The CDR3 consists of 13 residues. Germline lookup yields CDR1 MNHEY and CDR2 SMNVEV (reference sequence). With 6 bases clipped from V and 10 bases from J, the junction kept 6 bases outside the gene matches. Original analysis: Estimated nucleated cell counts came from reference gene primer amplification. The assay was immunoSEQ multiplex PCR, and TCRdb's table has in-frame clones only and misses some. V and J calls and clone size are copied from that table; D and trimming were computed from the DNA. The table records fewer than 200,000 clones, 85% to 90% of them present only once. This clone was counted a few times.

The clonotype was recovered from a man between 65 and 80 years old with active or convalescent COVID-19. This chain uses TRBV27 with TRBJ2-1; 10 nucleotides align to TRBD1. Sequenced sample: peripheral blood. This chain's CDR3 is CASSRQGAREQFF. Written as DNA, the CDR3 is TGTGCCAGCAGCAGACAGGGGGCTCGAGAGCAGTTCTTC.